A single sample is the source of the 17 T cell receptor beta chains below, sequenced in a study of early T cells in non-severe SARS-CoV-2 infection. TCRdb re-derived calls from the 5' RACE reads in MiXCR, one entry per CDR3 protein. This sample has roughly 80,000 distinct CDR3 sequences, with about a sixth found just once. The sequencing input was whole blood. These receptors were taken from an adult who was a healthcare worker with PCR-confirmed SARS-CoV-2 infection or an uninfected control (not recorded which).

The CDR3 here is CSAWRGGGTDTQYF. In DNA, the CDR3 is TGCAGTGCTTGGCGGGGGGGCGGTACAGATACGCAGTATTTT. The chain has TRBV20-1 and TRBJ2-3; TRBD2 aligns across 9 bases. CDR1 and CDR2 (germline): DFQATT, SNEGSKA (reference sequence). After removal of 5 bases from V and 3 bases from J, the junction contained 6 bases not matched to a gene. The CDR3 is 14 amino acids.

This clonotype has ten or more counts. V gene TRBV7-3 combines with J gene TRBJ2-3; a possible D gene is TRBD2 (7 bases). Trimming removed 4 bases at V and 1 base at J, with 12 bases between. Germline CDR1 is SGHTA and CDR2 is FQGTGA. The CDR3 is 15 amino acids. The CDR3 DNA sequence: TGTGCCAGCAGCTCTGTCGGGGGGCGCACAGATACGCAGTATTTT. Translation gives CASSSVGGRTDTQYF.

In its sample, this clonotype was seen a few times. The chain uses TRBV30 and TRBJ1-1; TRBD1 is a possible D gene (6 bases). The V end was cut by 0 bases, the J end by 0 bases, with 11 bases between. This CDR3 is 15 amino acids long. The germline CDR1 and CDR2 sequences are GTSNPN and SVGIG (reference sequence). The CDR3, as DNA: TGTGCCTGGAGTGTAGGGGGAACAGTGAACACTGAAGCTTTCTTT. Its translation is CAWSVGGTVNTEAFF.

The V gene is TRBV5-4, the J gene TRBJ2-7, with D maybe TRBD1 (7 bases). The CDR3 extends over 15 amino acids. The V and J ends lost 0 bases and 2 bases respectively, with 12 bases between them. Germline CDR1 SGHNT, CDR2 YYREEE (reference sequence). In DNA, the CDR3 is TGTGCCAGCAGCTTGGTGCAGGGGGGCCCCTACGAGCAGTACTTC. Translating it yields CASSLVQGGPYEQYF.

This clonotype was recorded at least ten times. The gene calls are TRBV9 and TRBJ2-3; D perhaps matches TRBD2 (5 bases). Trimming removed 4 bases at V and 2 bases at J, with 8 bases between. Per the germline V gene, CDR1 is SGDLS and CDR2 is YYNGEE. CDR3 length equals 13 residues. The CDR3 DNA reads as TGTGCCAGCAGCCGGACTTACACAGATACGCAGTATTTT. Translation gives CASSRTYTDTQYF.

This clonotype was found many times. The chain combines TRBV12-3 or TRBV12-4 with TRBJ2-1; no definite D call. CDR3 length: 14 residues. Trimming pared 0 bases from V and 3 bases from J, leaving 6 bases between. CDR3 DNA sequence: TGTGCCAGCAGTTTAGCAGACGGCTACAATGAGCAGTTCTTC. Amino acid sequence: CASSLADGYNEQFF.

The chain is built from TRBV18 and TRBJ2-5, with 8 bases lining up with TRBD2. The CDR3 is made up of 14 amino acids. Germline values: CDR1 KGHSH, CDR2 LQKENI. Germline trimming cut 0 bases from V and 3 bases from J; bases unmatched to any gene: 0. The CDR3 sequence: CASSPPSGEETQYF. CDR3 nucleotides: TGTGCCAGCTCACCACCTAGCGGGGAAGAGACCCAGTACTTC. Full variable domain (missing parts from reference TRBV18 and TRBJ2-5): NAGVMQNPRHLVRRRGQEARLRCSPMKGHSHVYWYRQLPEEGLKFMVYLQKENIIDESGMPKERFSAEFPKEGPSILRIQQVVRGDSAAYFCASSPPSGEETQYFGPGTRLLVL.

The CDR3 loop reads CASTSLETQYF. Written as DNA, the CDR3 is TGTGCCAGCACCTCATTAGAGACCCAGTACTTC. This chain connects TRBV28 to TRBJ2-5; no reliable D call. The length of the CDR3 is 11 residues. V lost 7 bases, J lost 4 bases, and 7 bases lay in between. CDR1 MDHEN and CDR2 SYDVKM come from the germline V gene.

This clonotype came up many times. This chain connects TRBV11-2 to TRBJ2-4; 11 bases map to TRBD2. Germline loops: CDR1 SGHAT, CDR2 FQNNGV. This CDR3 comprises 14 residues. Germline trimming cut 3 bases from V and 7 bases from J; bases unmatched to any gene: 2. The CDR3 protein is CASSLTSGINIQYF. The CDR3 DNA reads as TGTGCCAGCAGCTTGACTAGCGGGATTAACATTCAGTACTTC.

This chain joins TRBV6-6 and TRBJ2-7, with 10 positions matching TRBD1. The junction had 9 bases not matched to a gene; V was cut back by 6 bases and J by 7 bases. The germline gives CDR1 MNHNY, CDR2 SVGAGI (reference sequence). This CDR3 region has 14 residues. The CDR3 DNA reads TGTGCCAGCAGGTCCGGGACAGGGGTTGAAGAGCAGTACTTC. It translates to CASRSGTGVEEQYF.

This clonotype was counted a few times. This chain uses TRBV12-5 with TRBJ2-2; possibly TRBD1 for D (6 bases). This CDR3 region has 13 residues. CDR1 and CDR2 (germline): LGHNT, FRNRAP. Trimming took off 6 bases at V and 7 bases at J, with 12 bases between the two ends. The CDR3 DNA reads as TGTGCTAGTGGCGAGACAGGCCGCGGGGAGCTGTTTTTT. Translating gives CASGETGRGELFF. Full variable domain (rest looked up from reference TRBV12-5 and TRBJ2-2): DARVTQTPRHKVTEMGQEVTMRCQPILGHNTVFWYRQTMMQGLELLAYFRNRAPLDDSGMPKDRFSAEMPDATLATLKIQPSEPRDSAVYFCASGETGRGELFFGEGSRLTVL.

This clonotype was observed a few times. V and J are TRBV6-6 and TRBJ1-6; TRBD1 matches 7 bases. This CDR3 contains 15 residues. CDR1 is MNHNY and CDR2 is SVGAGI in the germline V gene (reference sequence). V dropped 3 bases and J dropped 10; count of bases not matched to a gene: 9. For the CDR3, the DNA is TGTGCCAGCAGTTATATCGGAGGGGGCAGGTCACCCCTCCACTTT. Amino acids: CASSYIGGGRSPLHF.

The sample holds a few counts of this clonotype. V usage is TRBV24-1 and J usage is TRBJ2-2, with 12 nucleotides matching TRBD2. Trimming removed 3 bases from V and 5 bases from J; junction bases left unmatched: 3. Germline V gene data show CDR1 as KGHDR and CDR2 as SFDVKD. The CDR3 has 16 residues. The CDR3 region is CATSDPGTSGTGELFF. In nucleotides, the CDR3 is TGTGCCACCAGTGATCCCGGGACTAGCGGGACCGGGGAGCTGTTTTTT.

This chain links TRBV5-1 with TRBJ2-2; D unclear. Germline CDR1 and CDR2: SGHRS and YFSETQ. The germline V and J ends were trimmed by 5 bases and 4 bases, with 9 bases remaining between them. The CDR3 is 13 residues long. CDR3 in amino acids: CASSVTITGELFF. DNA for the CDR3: TGCGCCAGCAGTGTAACGATCACCGGGGAGCTGTTTTTT. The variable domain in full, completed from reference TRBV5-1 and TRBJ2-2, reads KAGVTQTPRYLIKTRGQQVTLSCSPISGHRSVSWYQQTPGQGLQFLFEYFSETQRNKGNFPGRFSGRQFSNSRSEMNVSTLELGDSALYLCASSVTITGELFFGEGSRLTVL.

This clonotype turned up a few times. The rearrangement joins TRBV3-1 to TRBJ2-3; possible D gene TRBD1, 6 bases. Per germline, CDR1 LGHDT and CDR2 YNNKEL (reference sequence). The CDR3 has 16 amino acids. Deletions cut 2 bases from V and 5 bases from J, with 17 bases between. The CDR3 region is CASSQRGASRGDTQYF. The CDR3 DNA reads TGTGCCAGCAGCCAACGGGGCGCTAGCAGGGGAGATACGCAGTATTTT.

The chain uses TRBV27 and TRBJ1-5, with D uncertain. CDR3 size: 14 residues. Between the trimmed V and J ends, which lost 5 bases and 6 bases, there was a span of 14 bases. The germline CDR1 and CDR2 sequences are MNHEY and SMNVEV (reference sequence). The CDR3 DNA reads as TGTGCCAGCAGTCAAACTTGGGAAGGTCAGCCCCAGCATTTT. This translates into CASSQTWEGQPQHF.

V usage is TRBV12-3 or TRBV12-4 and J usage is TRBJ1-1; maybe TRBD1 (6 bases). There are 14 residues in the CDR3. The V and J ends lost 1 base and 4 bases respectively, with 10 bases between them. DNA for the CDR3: TGTGCCAGCAGTTTAGGGGGGGCTGGCACTGAAGCTTTCTTT. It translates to CASSLGGAGTEAFF.